Presented here are 13 T cell receptor beta chains from one specimen sequenced in a study of blood T cell repertoires in COVID-19. The assay was immunoSEQ multiplex PCR, and TCRdb's table has in-frame clones only and misses some. The data contain around 100,000 clones, roughly 87% of them singletons. Sample: peripheral blood. These receptors all stem from a young man in a cohort sampled during active COVID-19.

The sample holds one count of this clone. The chain combines TRBV7-6 with TRBJ2-5, with D unresolved. The CDR3 spans 12 residues. Trimming cost V 3 bases and J 5 bases, with 7 bases left between them. The V gene's germline CDR1 is SGHVS and CDR2 FNYEAQ. The CDR3 here is CASSFTEETQYF. The CDR3 DNA is TGTGCCAGCAGCTTCACAGAGGAGACCCAGTACTTC.

The chain employs TRBV7-8 and TRBJ1-1, with TRBD1 matching over 9 bases. V was clipped by 4 bases and J by 2 bases; unmatched bases: 8. The CDR3 covers 16 residues. Germline CDR1 SGHVS, CDR2 FQNEAQ. The CDR3 DNA reads TGTGCCAGCAGCTCCTCAGGACAGGGGTTAAACACTGAAGCTTTCTTT. Encoded protein: CASSSSGQGLNTEAFF.

The V call is TRBV5-1, the J call TRBJ2-7; 8 bases are shared with TRBD1. CDR1 and CDR2 from the germline V gene are SGHRS and YFSETQ. The CDR3 has 13 amino acids. Germline trimming cut 1 base from V and 3 bases from J; bases unmatched to any gene: 0. CDR3 in amino acids: CASSLTGGYEQYF. The CDR3, as DNA: TGCGCCAGCAGCTTGACAGGGGGCTACGAGCAGTACTTC.

V usage is TRBV7-2 and J usage is TRBJ2-7; 7 nucleotides align to TRBD2. Germline values: CDR1 SGHTA, CDR2 FQGNSA. CDR3 length: 15 residues. Trimming at V came to 2 bases and at J to 0 bases, leaving 4 bases not matched to a gene. The CDR3 region has the DNA TGTGCCAGCAGCTTACGGGGCGGGGGCTCCTACGAGCAGTACTTC. The encoded protein is CASSLRGGGSYEQYF.

This chain uses TRBV2 with TRBJ1-2; possible D gene TRBD1, 5 bases. From germline, CDR1 is SNHLY and CDR2 FYNNEI. The CDR3 sequence is 13 residues long. Trimming removed 6 bases from V and 2 bases from J, with 10 bases in between. The CDR3 region has the DNA TGTGCCAGCAGCCCGGGACTCAACTATGGCTACACCTTC. It translates to CASSPGLNYGYTF. Full variable domain (outside the CDR3, taken from reference TRBV2 and TRBJ1-2): EPEVTQTPSHQVTQMGQEVILRCVPISNHLYFYWYRQILGQKVEFLVSFYNNEISEKSEIFDDQFSVERPDGSNFTLKIRSTKLEDSAMYFCASSPGLNYGYTFGSGTRLTVV.

The rearrangement links TRBV5-1 to TRBJ2-1; 14 bases are a match to TRBD2. In germline, CDR1 is SGHRS, CDR2 YFSETQ. The ends lost 1 base at V and 8 bases at J; junction bases unmatched: 2. The CDR3 loop spans 15 amino acids. CDR3 in amino acids: CASSLRLAGGHEQFF. The DNA of the CDR3 is TGCGCCAGCAGCTTGCGACTAGCGGGGGGGCATGAGCAGTTCTTC.

CDR3 protein: CASSLRGGNQPQHF. The CDR3 bases are TGTGCCAGCAGTTTAAGGGGGGGTAATCAGCCCCAGCATTTT. This chain uses TRBV28 with TRBJ1-5, with D tentatively TRBD1 (6 bases). Germline loops: CDR1 MDHEN, CDR2 SYDVKM. This CDR3 contains 14 residues. Trimming took off 2 bases at V and 4 bases at J, with 9 bases between the two ends. The full variable domain, with the rest looked up from reference TRBV28 and TRBJ1-5, is DVKVTQSSRYLVKRTGEKVFLECVQDMDHENMFWYRQDPGLGLRLIYFSYDVKMKEKGDIPEGYSVSREKKERFSLILESASTNQTSMYLCASSLRGGNQPQHFGDGTRLSIL.

This clone appeared once. CDR3 residues: CASDSGGAFQETQYF. CDR3 DNA sequence: TGTGCTAGTGATAGCGGGGGGGCCTTCCAAGAGACCCAGTACTTC. The genes are TRBV12-5 and TRBJ2-5; 11 positions agree with TRBD2. The length of the CDR3 is 15 residues. Per germline, CDR1 LGHNT and CDR2 FRNRAP. The V and J ends lost 7 bases and 1 base, in that order; junction bases with no gene match: 5.

V and J are TRBV7-2 and TRBJ2-7, with 11 positions matching TRBD2. The germline V gene has CDR1 SGHTA and CDR2 FQGNSA. V was clipped by 5 bases and J by 5 bases; unmatched bases: 8. The CDR3 contains 15 residues. The CDR3 DNA follows: TGTGCCAGCAGCCCTCTAACTAGCGGGGGCCACGAGCAGTACTTC. Protein product: CASSPLTSGGHEQYF.

The chain employs TRBV15 and TRBJ2-7, with 11 bases matching TRBD1. Germline V CDR1 and CDR2: LNHNV, YYDKDF (reference sequence). The CDR3 has 18 amino acids. Trimming removed 6 bases from V and 0 bases from J; junction bases left unmatched: 13. CDR3 sequence: CATRGTRDRGFRSYEQYF. The CDR3, as DNA: TGTGCCACCAGGGGTACTAGGGACAGGGGGTTTCGCTCCTACGAGCAGTACTTC.

The V call is TRBV4-1, the J call TRBJ2-3, with 9 positions matching TRBD2. The germline V gene has CDR1 MGHRA and CDR2 YSYEKL. V shed 1 base and J 5 bases; nucleotides not matched to a gene: 7. This CDR3 spans 16 amino acids. CDR3 sequence reads: CASSQAQRGVGDTQYF. The CDR3 DNA follows: TGCGCCAGCAGCCAAGCCCAGCGGGGGGTCGGAGATACGCAGTATTTT.

This clone was found a few times. The chain carries TRBV18 and TRBJ1-2; 11 bases match TRBD1. V trimming: 3 bases; J trimming: 4 bases; junction bases outside the gene matches: 4. The CDR3 has 15 residues. Looked up from germline, CDR1 is KGHSH and CDR2 is LQKENI. In nucleotides, the CDR3 is TGTGCCAGCTCACCGGACAGGGGGCAGAGCTATGGCTACACCTTC. Translated, it gives CASSPDRGQSYGYTF.

The rearrangement joins TRBV15 to TRBJ1-1; maybe TRBD1 (5 bases). From germline, CDR1 is LNHNV and CDR2 YYDKDF (reference sequence). Deletions cut 0 bases from V and 4 bases from J, with 15 bases between. This CDR3 contains 16 residues. CDR3 residues: CATSRDAGGTGTEAFF. The CDR3 region has the DNA TGTGCCACCAGCAGAGATGCCGGAGGGACTGGCACTGAAGCTTTCTTT.